Below are 25 T cell receptor beta chains sequenced from a single sample in a study of molecular identifiers for immune sequencing clone quantification. MiXCR was run by TCRdb on the PCR reads, yielding one entry per CDR3 protein. The data contain approximately 320,000 distinct CDR3 sequences, 24% of them singletons. The sample consisted of naive CD8+ T cells from blood, with Jurkat cell RNA spiked in. Subset specified: FACS-sorted CD8+CD4-CCR7+CD45RA+ naive T cells. These receptors were taken from a human donor in good health. Some libraries in this study had Jurkat cell RNA spiked in.

This clonotype has ten or more counts. The J gene is TRBJ2-7, the V gene TRBV7-9; 10 positions match TRBD2. The CDR3 contains 16 residues. J was trimmed by 7 bases and V by 0 bases; bases with no gene match: 9. Germline V gene sequence: CDR1 SEHNR, CDR2 FQNEAQ (reference sequence). CDR3 sequence reads: CASSLAIAGGSMEQYF. The DNA for the CDR3 is TGTGCCAGCAGCTTAGCTATAGCGGGGGGTAGTATGGAGCAGTACTTC.

As regards this clonotype: This sequence may be a read error, since a much larger clone differs from it by one base. In DNA form, the CDR3 reads TGTGCCAGCAGTTACTCAGGGAGCTCCACAGATACGCAGTATTTT. It specifies CASSYSGSSTDTQYF. The rearrangement links TRBV6-2 or TRBV6-3 to TRBJ2-3; D is possibly TRBD2 (5 bases). The V gene lost 0 bases and the J gene lost 2 bases, with 9 bases spanning the gap. This CDR3 is 15 amino acids long. The germline CDR1 and CDR2 sequences are MNHEY and SVGEGT.

This clonotype was counted ten times or more. V and J are TRBV6-2 or TRBV6-3 and TRBJ1-1; the D is unclear. CDR1 is MNHEY, CDR2 SVGEGT, per germline. V was pared by 2 bases and J by 7 bases, with 14 bases between. CDR3 length equals 14 residues. For the CDR3, the DNA is TGTGCCAGCAGTTACGGGTTGGGTGTACGTGAAGCTTTCTTT. Translating it yields CASSYGLGVREAFF.

In the case of this clonotype: Possible read error: a much larger clone is one base away. The chain has TRBV28 and TRBJ2-5; a weak D match, TRBD1 (6 bases). The CDR3 extends over 17 amino acids. Per the germline V gene, CDR1 is MDHEN and CDR2 is SYDVKM. CDR3 loop: CASSLSQDSLLQETQHF. The CDR3 region has the DNA TGTGCCAGCAGTTTATCCCAGGACAGCTTATTGCAAGAGACCCAGCACTTC.

The chain joins TRBV9 to TRBJ2-7; TRBD1 aligns across 9 bases. CDR1 is SGDLS, CDR2 YYNGEE, per germline. This CDR3 is 15 amino acids long. J lost 2 bases, V lost 0 bases, and 3 bases had no gene match. CDR3 residues: CASSVGGTGTYEQYF. The CDR3, as DNA: TGTGCCAGCAGCGTAGGAGGGACAGGGACCTACGAGCAGTACTTC.

This clonotype was observed many times. The chain carries TRBV6-5 and TRBJ2-7, with 11 bases aligning to TRBD1. The CDR3 consists of 18 residues. Germline V lookup: CDR1 MNHEY, CDR2 SVGAGI. V gave up 8 bases and J gave up 2 bases; unmatched junction bases: 17. The CDR3 here is CASFIAGTGGILAYEQYF. As DNA, the CDR3 is TGTGCCAGCTTTATCGCGGGGACAGGGGGAATTTTAGCCTACGAGCAGTACTTC.

This clonotype was detected many times. V and J are TRBV25-1 and TRBJ2-3, with D uncertain. The germline V gene encodes CDR1 MGHDK and CDR2 SYGVNS. V lost 2 bases to trimming and J lost 2 bases, with 11 bases between them. This CDR3 spans 15 amino acids. As DNA, the CDR3 is TGTGCCAGCAGTGAAGCCATGGAGATCACAGATACGCAGTATTTT. The encoded protein is CASSEAMEITDTQYF.

The CDR3 here is CASRLGSRANTEAFF. The CDR3 nucleotides read TGTGCCAGTAGGCTGGGAAGTCGGGCAAACACTGAAGCTTTCTTT. The J gene is TRBJ1-1, the V gene TRBV19; D is uncertain. The germline CDR1 and CDR2 sequences are LNHDA and SQIVND (reference sequence). Deletions cut 6 bases from V and 2 bases from J, with 16 bases between. This CDR3 is 15 amino acids long.

As concerns this clonotype: Since a much larger clone is just one base distant, this may be a read error. The CDR3 reads CASSLLGANTQCF. CDR3 sequence (DNA): TGTGCCAGCAGCTTGCTGGGGGCAAATACGCAGTGTTTT. This chain links TRBV5-6 with TRBJ2-3; D perhaps matches TRBD1 (6 bases). This CDR3 spans 13 amino acids. Germline V CDR1 and CDR2: SGHDT, YYEEEE.

This clonotype has at least ten counts. The CDR3 DNA is TGCAGTGCTTGTACCGGACAGATCACAGATACGCAGTATTTT. Protein: CSACTGQITDTQYF. The gene calls are TRBV20-1 and TRBJ2-3; D perhaps matches TRBD1 (6 bases). Between the trimmed V and J ends, which lost 5 bases and 2 bases, there was a span of 14 bases. This CDR3 is built from 14 residues. CDR1 DFQATT and CDR2 SNEGSKA come from the germline V gene (reference sequence).

The J gene is TRBJ2-6, the V gene TRBV9; D is perhaps TRBD1 (5 bases). The CDR3 is made up of 17 amino acids. Trimming shortened V by 2 bases and J by 0 bases, and 12 bases separated the two germline ends. Germline CDR1 and CDR2: SGDLS and YYNGEE. The CDR3 loop reads CASSVEYRTSGANVLTF. The CDR3 DNA reads TGTGCCAGCAGCGTCGAGTACAGGACCTCTGGGGCCAACGTCCTGACTTTC.

This clonotype was recorded at least ten times. The chain links TRBV6-5 to TRBJ1-5, with 10 bases aligning to TRBD1. The CDR3 runs to 14 residues. Per germline, CDR1 MNHEY and CDR2 SVGAGI. Germline trimming cut 6 bases from V and 4 bases from J; bases unmatched to any gene: 3. CDR3: CASSTDRGNQPQHF. The CDR3 DNA reads TGTGCCAGCAGCACGGACAGGGGGAATCAGCCCCAGCATTTT.

Regarding this clonotype: Since the CDR3 does not end with the conserved phenylalanine or tryptophan, this likely comes from a read error. The chain has TRBV2 and TRBJ1-5; D may be TRBD1 (5 bases). The germline V gene has CDR1 SNHLY and CDR2 FYNNEI. The ends were cut back, 8 bases at V and 1 base at J, with 9 bases in the middle. This CDR3 has 13 residues. Here the CDR3 reads CASWGESNQPQHL. The CDR3 DNA reads TGTGCCAGCTGGGGGGAGAGCAATCAGCCCCAGCATCTT.

This clonotype was recorded many times. The chain carries TRBV4-3 and TRBJ2-7, with TRBD2 as a possible D gene (5 bases). Trimming stripped 0 bases from V and 7 bases from J, with 13 bases between. Germline CDR1 is LGHNA and CDR2 is YSLEER. The CDR3 runs to 14 residues. For the CDR3, the DNA is TGCGCCAGCAGCCAAGATCATGCGGGTCGGGAGCAGTACTTC. Its translation is CASSQDHAGREQYF.

V gene TRBV7-9 combines with J gene TRBJ2-5; 8 bases are shared with TRBD1. V lost 4 bases and J lost 4; bases outside the gene matches: 5. Germline-derived CDR1 and CDR2 are SEHNR and FQNEAQ (reference sequence). CDR3 length: 14 amino acids. CDR3 in amino acids: CASSSRTGIETQYF. The CDR3, as DNA: TGTGCCAGCAGCTCCCGGACAGGGATAGAGACCCAGTACTTC.

V usage is TRBV13 and J usage is TRBJ2-7; 7 nucleotides match TRBD1. CDR1 and CDR2 from the germline V gene are PRHDT and FYEKMQ (reference sequence). The length of the CDR3 is 15 residues. V was clipped by 0 bases and J by 5 bases; unmatched bases: 7. CDR3: CASSLGGRGWDEQYF. CDR3 nucleotide sequence: TGTGCCAGCAGCTTAGGGGGCAGGGGGTGGGACGAGCAGTACTTC.

Turning to this clonotype: A read error is possible here, since a much larger clone lies one base away. The chain employs TRBV20-1 and TRBJ2-7, with 11 positions matching TRBD2. The CDR3 is made up of 14 amino acids. V shed 5 bases, J shed 0 bases, and the junction held 3 bases outside the gene matches. CDR1 DFQATT and CDR2 SNEGSKA come from the germline V gene (reference sequence). In DNA form, the CDR3 reads TGCAGTGCTGCCGGGACTAGCGGCTCCTACGAGCAGTACTTC. Its protein product is CSAAGTSGSYEQYF.

The chain has TRBV3-1 and TRBJ2-7; weak D call: TRBD2 (5 bases). In germline, CDR1 is LGHDT, CDR2 YNNKEL (reference sequence). The length of the CDR3 is 14 residues. The ends were cut back, 4 bases at V and 2 bases at J, with 12 bases in the middle. CDR3 loop: CASSPTPEAYEQYF. The DNA of the CDR3 is TGTGCCAGCAGCCCCACCCCGGAGGCCTACGAGCAGTACTTC.

Many counts were recorded for this clonotype. The J gene is TRBJ2-7, the V gene TRBV29-1; TRBD1 might be the D (6 bases). V lost 5 bases to trimming and J lost 4 bases, with 15 bases between them. Germline loops: CDR1 SQVTM, CDR2 ANQGSEA. CDR3 length: 13 amino acids. Written as DNA, the CDR3 is TGCAGCGTTTCCGACAGGACTTCTTACGAGCAGTACTTC. Its translation: CSVSDRTSYEQYF.

About this clonotype itself: A much larger clone is a single base away; this may be a read error. V and J are TRBV7-2 and TRBJ2-1, with 11 nucleotides matching TRBD2. Trimming cost V 5 bases and J 4 bases; bases outside gene matches: 4. The germline V gene encodes CDR1 SGHTA and CDR2 FQGNSA. This CDR3 has 15 amino acids. This CDR3 reads CASSTIAGGYNEQFF. The DNA of the CDR3 is TGTGCCAGCAGCACAATAGCGGGAGGGTACAATGAGCAGTTCTTC.

This clonotype occurred a few times. V and J are TRBV6-6 and TRBJ1-1, with 7 bases matching TRBD1. Unmatched junction bases numbered 8, after V lost 2 bases and J lost 2 bases. Germline CDR1 and CDR2: MNHNY and SVGAGI (reference sequence). The CDR3 runs 16 residues. The DNA of the CDR3 is TGTGCCAGCAGTTACCTTTGGACAGGCGAAAACACTGAAGCTTTCTTT. The encoded protein is CASSYLWTGENTEAFF.

Details on this clonotype: Because the CDR3 is missing its conserved closing phenylalanine or tryptophan, this is likely a read error. The V and J genes are TRBV7-9 and TRBJ2-7; maybe TRBD1 (6 bases). The length of the CDR3 is 15 residues. Germline V gene sequence: CDR1 SEHNR, CDR2 FQNEAQ (reference sequence). The germline V and J ends were trimmed by 0 bases and 2 bases, with 11 bases remaining between them. The CDR3: CASSLAVDRTYEQYL. The CDR3 nucleotides are TGTGCCAGCAGCTTAGCTGTGGACAGAACCTACGAGCAGTACCTC.

The table lists this clonotype with a few counts. The chain uses TRBV11-2 and TRBJ2-7, with unresolved D. Trimming took 2 bases from V and 0 from J, leaving 14 bases between them. CDR1 and CDR2 (germline): SGHAT, FQNNGV. This CDR3 comprises 16 residues. In DNA form, the CDR3 reads TGTGCCAGCAGCTTAATTGACGGTGTCCCCTCCTACGAGCAGTACTTC. Translated: CASSLIDGVPSYEQYF.

The chain employs TRBV18 and TRBJ2-7; 10 nucleotides line up with TRBD2. CDR3 length equals 17 residues. The V segment lost 3 bases and the J segment 6 bases; nucleotides outside the gene matches: 14. The V gene's germline CDR1 is KGHSH and CDR2 LQKENI. CDR3 sequence (DNA): TGTGCCAGCTCACCGTCCGCGGATAGCGGGAGGTTCGGCGAGCAGTACTTC. Translation: CASSPSADSGRFGEQYF.

This clonotype was seen ten or more times. This sequence joins TRBV12-3 or TRBV12-4 and TRBJ1-1; D call uncertain. V lost 3 bases to trimming and J lost 5 bases, with 10 bases between them. The CDR3 runs 13 residues. CDR3 protein: CASSFYHGTEAFF. CDR3 nucleotides: TGTGCCAGCAGTTTTTATCACGGGACTGAAGCTTTCTTT.